This T cell receptor beta chain was retrieved from a study of cytomegalovirus exposure and HLA in healthy donors (dated by TCRdb to 2016 to 2017). About the study as a whole: According to a later analysis, one platform produced both the roughly 120 validation repertoires and the 670 or so repertoires of the first cohort. The study combined high-throughput TCR immunosequencing, statistical association of individual TCRs with disease status, and machine learning to predict cytomegalovirus infection status. The study was designed to test whether signatures of past pathogen exposure could be identified by cataloging public T cell receptors. Along with the approximately 700-subject first cohort, a separate validation cohort of roughly 110 different subjects was used. The paper as a whole reports these results and caveats: A total of fewer than 200 TCR beta chains were listed by the study as associated with cytomegalovirus. Subsequent analysis determined that TCRs grouped into clusters in the first cohort also showed a tendency toward co-occurrence across the 120 or so validation repertoires, and 94% of cluster scores exceeded 0. In vitro tests confirmed that a few of the cytomegalovirus-associated TCR beta chains recognize cytomegalovirus antigens. According to the authors, the approach could potentially be generalized to other disease states and immunological phenotypes. Most TCR sequences were seen in very few donors, while some public TCRs were found in many individuals. All 110 or so repertoires were used to score co-occurrence in the validation cohort in a later analysis, because that analysis had no HLA typing for the cohort. In both the original and validation cohorts, the classifier was reported to diagnose cytomegalovirus status with high specificity and sensitivity.

Libraries came from the immunoSEQ multiplex PCR assay. The study's processing was this. A statistical classification framework was developed to diagnose cytomegalovirus status using the catalog of TCR beta chain sequences. The table was pulled from immuneACCESS by TCRdb, which kept in-frame rearrangements only. Such tables lose some clones; where checked, under half of the loss comes from unresolved V genes, and the rest has no known cause. That table supplies the V and J calls and clone size; D and trimming were determined from the DNA. This sample gives under 400,000 clones in total; roughly 89% of them show up just once. Of the sample, roughly 0.82% is held by the ten largest clones. The CDR3 sequence holds 13 residues, the cysteine and phenylalanine included. Of all the DNA, just the CDR3 is kept, 39 bases in frame from base 1. The junction shows trimming of 1 base on V and 5 bases on J, plus 5 bases between the germline ends. In the germline V gene, CDR1 corresponds to MNHNS and CDR2 to SASEGT.

To note about this clone: The antigen it recognizes is unknown. No base quality information exists; no much larger clone differs at one position.

The donors belonged to the validation cohort of over a hundred subjects, which was separate from the roughly 670-subject first cohort. Material for sequencing was PBMCs. The origin of this receptor is a woman aged 18-35 years in good health and CMV-seronegative. Recombination connected TRBV6-1 to TRBJ2-2; the D gene cannot be resolved reliably. The DNA sequence follows: TGTGCCAGCAGTGAAGTAGAAACCGGGGAGCTGTTTTTT. This translates into CASSEVETGELFF.